Presented here are 29 T cell receptor beta chains from one specimen sequenced in a study of lymphopenia after photon versus proton radiotherapy. Sequencing used immunoSEQ multiplex PCR; TCRdb keeps in-frame clones, though not all of them. The sample includes about 30,000 clones, roughly 90% of them seen just once. The specimen comprised peripheral blood, sampled from a patient treated with photon-based radiotherapy. The receptors were sampled from a woman between 50 and 59 years old with pancreatic cancer.

V and J are TRBV28 and TRBJ2-1; D gene uncertain. CDR1 is MDHEN and CDR2 is SYDVKM in the germline V gene. Trimming shortened V by 3 bases and J by 9 bases, and 12 bases separated the two germline ends. CDR3 length: 13 residues. This CDR3 is CASSLGSGFEQFF. The CDR3 DNA is TGTGCCAGCAGTTTGGGGTCTGGGTTTGAGCAGTTCTTC.

The V gene is TRBV4-3, the J gene TRBJ1-4; the D gene is possibly TRBD1 (6 bases). CDR1 is LGHNA, CDR2 YSLEER, per germline. V lost 0 bases to trimming and J lost 6 bases, with 14 bases between them. The CDR3 contains 16 residues. CDR3: CASSQDGRRGDEKLFF. CDR3 nucleotides: TGCGCCAGCAGCCAAGATGGACGAAGGGGGGATGAAAAACTGTTTTTT.

This chain uses TRBV5-6 with TRBJ1-4, with a weak D call TRBD1 (6 bases). Germline values: CDR1 SGHDT, CDR2 YYEEEE. The V end was cut by 4 bases, the J end by 2 bases, with 12 bases between. The CDR3 is 15 amino acids. The CDR3 DNA sequence: TGTGCCAGCAGCGGGATGGGGGGCACTAATGAAAAACTGTTTTTT. Translation gives CASSGMGGTNEKLFF.

The chain recombines TRBV19 with TRBJ1-2, with D tentatively TRBD1 (6 bases). V was cut by 5 bases and J by 6 bases, with 10 bases left in between. The CDR3 runs 12 residues. Germline CDR1 and CDR2: LNHDA and SQIVND (reference sequence). The CDR3 DNA reads as TGTGCCAGTAGTGGACAGATAGATGGCTACACCTTC. Its protein is CASSGQIDGYTF.

The rearrangement links TRBV6-1 to TRBJ2-3, with 8 bases fitting TRBD1. From germline, CDR1 is MNHNS and CDR2 SASEGT. V trimming: 2 bases; J trimming: 1 base; junction bases outside the gene matches: 2. This CDR3 is built from 15 residues. The CDR3 nucleotides are TGTGCCAGCAGTGAACAGGGGGCCCGCACAGATACGCAGTATTTT. Translated: CASSEQGARTDTQYF.

J is TRBJ1-5 and V is TRBV7-9; D gene ambiguous. Per the germline V gene, CDR1 is SEHNR and CDR2 is FQNEAQ (reference sequence). Trimming removed 2 bases from V and 5 bases from J, with 10 bases in between. This CDR3 has 14 residues. CDR3 coding DNA: TGTGCCAGCAGCTTAATGGGGAGGGATCAGCCCCAGCATTTT. This translates into CASSLMGRDQPQHF. Looking up the rest from reference TRBV7-9 and TRBJ1-5 gives the full variable domain: DTGVSQNPRHKITKRGQNVTFRCDPISEHNRLYWYRQTLGQGPEFLTYFQNEAQLEKSRLLSDRFSAERPKGSFSTLEIQRTEQGDSAMYLCASSLMGRDQPQHFGDGTRLSIL.

The V and J genes are TRBV15 and TRBJ1-2; tentative D call: TRBD1 (5 bases). Germline CDR1 LNHNV, CDR2 YYDKDF (reference sequence). Trimming shortened V by 3 bases and J by 4 bases, and 18 bases separated the two germline ends. The CDR3 sequence is 16 residues long. CDR3 in DNA: TGTGCCACCAGCAGGGGTTTCGACAGCGAGTCCTATGGCTACACCTTC. It yields the protein CATSRGFDSESYGYTF.

This clone is a singleton in its sample. The rearrangement joins TRBV6-5 to TRBJ2-1; no clear D. This CDR3 has 16 amino acids. The germline CDR1 and CDR2 sequences are MNHEY and SVGAGI. V was cut by 3 bases and J by 2 bases, with 14 bases left in between. Here the CDR3 DNA reads TGTGCCAGCAGTTATTATAGTAATAGTCCCTACAATGAGCAGTTCTTC. Residues: CASSYYSNSPYNEQFF.

The chain couples TRBV5-4 to TRBJ2-7; the D gene is possibly TRBD1 (5 bases). CDR1 is SGHNT, CDR2 YYREEE, per germline (reference sequence). V gave up 1 base and J gave up 7 bases, with 15 bases separating them. There are 14 residues in the CDR3. The CDR3 DNA is TGTGCCAGCAGCTTGATGACAGCCCCAGGGGAGCAGTACTTC. Translating gives CASSLMTAPGEQYF.

The chain is built from TRBV7-2 and TRBJ2-5; the match to TRBD1 covers 10 bases. CDR3 size: 15 residues. V dropped 3 bases and J dropped 5; count of bases not matched to a gene: 6. The V gene's germline CDR1 is SGHTA and CDR2 FQGNSA. The CDR3: CASSFSDRGHETQYF. CDR3 coding DNA: TGTGCCAGCAGCTTCTCCGACAGGGGGCATGAGACCCAGTACTTC.

The chain has TRBV14 and TRBJ2-7; maybe TRBD1 (6 bases). Germline values: CDR1 SGHDN, CDR2 FVKESK. Deletions cut 1 base from V and 4 bases from J, with 11 bases between. CDR3 length: 14 residues. CDR3 amino acids: CASSQAVGTYEQYF. The CDR3 DNA sequence: TGTGCCAGCAGCCAAGCCGTGGGGACATACGAGCAGTACTTC.

This rearrangement joins TRBV19 to TRBJ1-2, with 9 bases fitting TRBD1. This CDR3 contains 13 residues. The germline CDR1 and CDR2 sequences are LNHDA and SQIVND (reference sequence). After removal of 7 bases from V and 4 bases from J, the junction contained 4 bases not matched to a gene. The CDR3 DNA follows: TGTGCCAGTAAAGAGGGACAGGGCTATGGCTACACCTTC. It yields the protein CASKEGQGYGYTF.

V and J are TRBV7-6 and TRBJ2-7; D might be TRBD1 (5 bases). Trimming removed 5 bases from V and 2 bases from J, with 16 bases in between. CDR1 and CDR2 from the germline V gene are SGHVS and FNYEAQ. The length of the CDR3 is 15 residues. The CDR3, as DNA: TGTGCCAGCAGCCCAAGGGAACAGGTAACCTACGAGCAGTACTTC. Translated, it gives CASSPREQVTYEQYF.

This chain links TRBV5-1 with TRBJ2-7; 10 bases are shared with TRBD1. With V trimmed by 5 bases and J by 3 bases, 11 bases remained unmatched. Germline loops: CDR1 SGHRS, CDR2 YFSETQ. The CDR3 contains 16 residues. CDR3 sequence: CASSRGQGVLVYEQYF. The CDR3 region has the DNA TGCGCCAGCAGTCGCGGACAGGGGGTATTAGTCTACGAGCAGTACTTC.

V gene TRBV6-5 combines with J gene TRBJ1-2, with D tentatively TRBD1 (6 bases). Germline V gene sequence: CDR1 MNHEY, CDR2 SVGAGI. This CDR3 spans 14 amino acids. V lost 0 bases and J lost 10, with 15 bases in between. The CDR3: CASSYSTGRETYTF. For the CDR3, the DNA is TGTGCCAGCAGTTACTCGACAGGCCGTGAAACCTACACCTTC.

The chain joins TRBV5-8 to TRBJ2-5, with 10 bases matching TRBD2. Germline V gene data show CDR1 as SGHTS and CDR2 as YDEGEE. The CDR3 is made up of 16 amino acids. J lost 5 bases, V lost 0 bases, and 7 bases had no gene match. CDR3: CASSLGSGRVLETQYF. DNA for the CDR3: TGTGCCAGCAGCTTGGGAAGCGGGAGGGTGCTTGAGACCCAGTACTTC.

J is TRBJ1-2 and V is TRBV10-3, with 9 positions matching TRBD1. Germline loops: CDR1 ENHRY, CDR2 SYGVKD. V trimming: 7 bases; J trimming: 5 bases; junction bases outside the gene matches: 5. The CDR3 is made up of 13 amino acids. This CDR3 is CAIKDRGGYGYTF. The CDR3 region has the DNA TGTGCCATCAAAGACAGGGGGGGGTATGGCTACACCTTC.

The chain joins TRBV15 to TRBJ2-7; no reliable D call. The CDR3 covers 14 residues. Germline assignment: CDR1 LNHNV and CDR2 YYDKDF (reference sequence). The ends were cut back, 0 bases at V and 2 bases at J, with 8 bases in the middle. The CDR3 spells CATSRDSSTYEQYF. CDR3 bases: TGTGCCACCAGCAGAGATTCTTCGACCTACGAGCAGTACTTC.

The V and J genes are TRBV29-1 and TRBJ2-5, with TRBD1 matching over 12 bases. The CDR3 contains 17 residues. The V segment lost 3 bases and the J segment 5 bases; nucleotides outside the gene matches: 13. CDR1 and CDR2 from the germline V gene are SQVTM and ANQGSEA. CDR3 coding DNA: TGCAGCGTTGATGGCTACAACCGGGACAGGGGGCGCGAGACCCAGTACTTC. Translation: CSVDGYNRDRGRETQYF. Full variable domain (remainder filled in from reference TRBV29-1 and TRBJ2-5): SAVISQKPSRDICQRGTSLTIQCQVDSQVTMMFWYRQQPGQSLTLIATANQGSEATYESGFVIDKFPISRPNLTFSTLTVSNMSPEDSSIYLCSVDGYNRDRGRETQYFGPGTRLLVL.

The rearrangement links TRBV30 to TRBJ2-5; 9 positions match TRBD1. The germline V gene has CDR1 GTSNPN and CDR2 SVGIG (reference sequence). The CDR3 has 13 residues. The V and J ends lost 5 bases and 5 bases, in that order; junction bases with no gene match: 6. CDR3 in DNA: TGTGCCTGGCAAACAGGGGGCGCGGAGACCCAGTACTTC. Its translation is CAWQTGGAETQYF. The full variable domain, rest sourced from reference TRBV30 and TRBJ2-5, is SQTIHQWPATLVQPVGSPLSLECTVEGTSNPNLYWYRQAAGRGLQLLFYSVGIGQISSEVPQNLSASRPQDRQFILSSKKLLLSDSGFYLCAWQTGGAETQYFGPGTRLLVL.

V gene TRBV7-2 combines with J gene TRBJ1-2, with D possibly TRBD1 on 5 matching bases. Germline CDR1 is SGHTA and CDR2 is FQGNSA. The V gene lost 5 bases and the J gene lost 8 bases, with 15 bases spanning the gap. The CDR3 spans 13 residues. The CDR3 protein is CASSPRGLEGYTF. In nucleotides, the CDR3 is TGTGCCAGCAGCCCACGGGGGTTAGAGGGCTACACCTTC. Combining the CDR3 with reference TRBV7-2 and TRBJ1-2 gives the whole variable domain GAGVSQSPSNKVTEKGKDVELRCDPISGHTALYWYRQSLGQGLEFLIYFQGNSAPDKSGLPSDRFSAERTGGSVSTLTIQRTQQEDSAVYLCASSPRGLEGYTFGSGTRLTVV.

The chain carries TRBV4-3 and TRBJ2-3; D is unclear. Germline CDR1 LGHNA, CDR2 YSLEER. The CDR3 sequence is 14 residues long. With 0 bases removed from V and 3 bases from J, the gap between germline ends came to 7 bases. The CDR3 protein is CASSQDIPTDTQYF. The CDR3 nucleotides read TGCGCCAGCAGCCAAGATATCCCAACAGATACGCAGTATTTT.

CDR3 DNA: TGTGCCAGCCTGGGGCAGGTGAGCTACGAGCAGTACTTC. Its protein product is CASLGQVSYEQYF. The rearrangement uses TRBV6-1 and TRBJ2-7; a possible D gene is TRBD1 (5 bases). Germline CDR1 is MNHNS and CDR2 is SASEGT. The germline V and J ends were trimmed by 8 bases and 3 bases, with 14 bases remaining between them. The CDR3 spans 13 residues.

The chain joins TRBV4-1 to TRBJ2-3, with 7 bases lining up with TRBD1. The CDR3 runs to 15 residues. Germline V gene lookup returns CDR1 MGHRA and CDR2 YSYEKL. With 3 bases clipped from V and 4 bases from J, the junction kept 7 bases outside the gene matches. The CDR3 region is CASSHITGVADTQYF. DNA for the CDR3: TGCGCCAGCAGCCACATTACAGGGGTCGCAGATACGCAGTATTTT.

J is TRBJ2-4 and V is TRBV5-4; D call uncertain. V was pared by 4 bases and J by 8 bases, with 7 bases between. Germline values: CDR1 SGHNT, CDR2 YYREEE (reference sequence). This CDR3 spans 11 amino acids. DNA of the CDR3: TGTGCCAGCAGCGGCGAGGACATTCAGTACTTC. Encoded protein: CASSGEDIQYF.

This chain links TRBV5-4 with TRBJ2-3; unclear D gene. The ends were cut back, 10 bases at V and 5 bases at J, with 14 bases in the middle. This CDR3 comprises 12 residues. The germline gives CDR1 SGHNT, CDR2 YYREEE (reference sequence). CDR3 sequence: CASSDVGDTQYF. The CDR3 DNA reads as TGTGCCTCTAGTGACGTGGGAGATACGCAGTATTTT.

This chain links TRBV5-1 with TRBJ2-5; D ambiguous. CDR1 SGHRS and CDR2 YFSETQ come from the germline V gene. Trimming took 0 bases from V and 5 from J, leaving 2 bases between them. The CDR3 totals 11 residues. CDR3 in DNA: TGCGCCAGCAGCTTGGTGGAGACCCAGTACTTC. Its translation: CASSLVETQYF.

This sequence joins TRBV29-1 and TRBJ2-7; TRBD2 aligns across 12 bases. The CDR3 runs to 14 residues. V lost 5 bases, J lost 3 bases, and 5 bases stayed unmatched. Germline V gene sequence: CDR1 SQVTM, CDR2 ANQGSEA. CDR3 sequence (DNA): TGCAGCGTTTCCGGGACTAGCGGGTACTACGAGCAGTACTTC. Translating gives CSVSGTSGYYEQYF.

The genes are TRBV5-4 and TRBJ1-3; maybe TRBD1 (5 bases). Germline V gives CDR1 SGHNT, CDR2 YYREEE (reference sequence). The CDR3 extends over 15 amino acids. The V gene lost 2 bases and the J gene lost 0 bases, with 9 bases spanning the gap. The CDR3 is CASSFPGVSGNTIYF. The CDR3 DNA sequence: TGTGCCAGCAGCTTCCCGGGGGTCTCTGGAAACACCATATATTTT.